This passage covers 17 T cell receptor beta chains from one sample sequenced in a study of blood T cell repertoires in COVID-19. Data came from immunoSEQ multiplex PCR; TCRdb stores just in-frame clones and leaves some out. The repertoire includes 180,000 or so clones, about 91% of them detected once, and approximately 2.1% sits in the top ten. The sequencing sample was made of PBMCs or T cells enriched from blood (not recorded which). These receptors all stem from a woman between 35 and 50 years old with acute COVID-19.

The chain employs TRBV12-5 and TRBJ2-2, with D perhaps TRBD1 (6 bases). The V gene lost 7 bases and the J gene lost 6 bases, with 12 bases spanning the gap. From germline, CDR1 is LGHNT and CDR2 FRNRAP. The CDR3 has 13 amino acids. The CDR3 region is CASEGNRAGELFF. CDR3 DNA sequence: TGTGCTAGTGAGGGTAACAGGGCCGGGGAGCTGTTTTTT. Full variable domain (remainder filled in from reference TRBV12-5 and TRBJ2-2): DARVTQTPRHKVTEMGQEVTMRCQPILGHNTVFWYRQTMMQGLELLAYFRNRAPLDDSGMPKDRFSAEMPDATLATLKIQPSEPRDSAVYFCASEGNRAGELFFGEGSRLTVL.

This rearrangement joins TRBV7-6 to TRBJ2-3; TRBD2 aligns across 7 bases. The ends lost 1 base at V and 0 bases at J; junction bases unmatched: 4. This CDR3 is built from 16 residues. Germline assignment: CDR1 SGHVS and CDR2 FNYEAQ. The CDR3 sequence: CASSLVGSGSTDTQYF. CDR3 nucleotide sequence: TGTGCCAGCAGCTTAGTAGGTAGCGGGAGCACAGATACGCAGTATTTT.

The chain recombines TRBV6-5 with TRBJ2-3; D is perhaps TRBD2 (5 bases). This CDR3 comprises 14 residues. V lost 4 bases, J lost 3 bases, and 11 bases lay in between. Germline V lookup: CDR1 MNHEY, CDR2 SVGAGI. The DNA for the CDR3 is TGTGCCAGCAGTTTACGGCGGGCGACAGATACGCAGTATTTT. This sequence encodes CASSLRRATDTQYF.

V usage is TRBV6-1 and J usage is TRBJ2-1; 7 nucleotides match TRBD2. J lost 4 bases, V lost 0 bases, and 6 bases had no gene match. The germline CDR1 and CDR2 sequences are MNHNS and SASEGT. This CDR3 comprises 16 residues. The CDR3 sequence: CASSEAWGGTYNEQFF. Here the CDR3 DNA reads TGTGCCAGCAGTGAAGCCTGGGGGGGAACTTACAATGAGCAGTTCTTC.

This chain connects TRBV9 to TRBJ2-1; 8 nucleotides align to TRBD2. CDR1 is SGDLS, CDR2 YYNGEE, per germline. J lost 6 bases, V lost 0 bases, and 5 bases had no gene match. This CDR3 is built from 15 residues. In DNA form, the CDR3 reads TGTGCCAGCAGCGTAGTTGGCGGGGGGAGCAATGAGCAGTTCTTC. Protein product: CASSVVGGGSNEQFF.

The CDR3 is CASIQDSNSPLHF. CDR3 DNA: TGTGCCAGCATACAGGACAGTAATTCACCCCTCCACTTT. The chain combines TRBV2 with TRBJ1-6; D possibly corresponds to TRBD1 (6 bases). CDR1 is SNHLY, CDR2 FYNNEI, per germline. The V gene lost 7 bases and the J gene lost 6 bases, with 10 bases spanning the gap. This CDR3 has 13 residues.

The rearrangement links TRBV18 to TRBJ2-3; weak D call: TRBD1 (6 bases). The germline gives CDR1 KGHSH, CDR2 LQKENI. This CDR3 is 14 amino acids long. Trimming pared 3 bases from V and 3 bases from J, leaving 10 bases between. The CDR3 DNA sequence: TGTGCCAGCTCACCGGGACAAAGGACAGATACGCAGTATTTT. It codes for CASSPGQRTDTQYF.

The V and J genes are TRBV6-4 and TRBJ2-2, with D unresolved. The ends were cut back, 5 bases at V and 5 bases at J, with 9 bases in the middle. The germline V gene has CDR1 MRHNA and CDR2 SNTAGT. The CDR3 runs 13 residues. Here the CDR3 DNA reads TGTGCCAGCAGTCCGAGTTTAACCGGGGAGCTGTTTTTT. Amino acid sequence: CASSPSLTGELFF.

This clone was observed a single time. The chain recombines TRBV29-1 with TRBJ1-4; no definite D call. V was pared by 7 bases and J by 12 bases, with 18 bases between. Per the germline V gene, CDR1 is SQVTM and CDR2 is ANQGSEA. The length of the CDR3 is 12 residues. The CDR3 region is CSAEGTRRELFF. For the CDR3, the DNA is TGCAGCGCCGAGGGAACTAGACGAGAACTGTTTTTT.

This chain joins TRBV5-1 and TRBJ2-7; D is uncertain. This CDR3 has 13 residues. The V end lost 2 bases, the J end lost 5 bases, and 11 bases lay between the germline ends. The germline CDR1 and CDR2 sequences are SGHRS and YFSETQ. The CDR3 coding sequence is TGCGCCAGCAGCTTCTCCGGGTTCGACGAGCAGTACTTC. It yields the protein CASSFSGFDEQYF.

V gene TRBV2 combines with J gene TRBJ1-2, with TRBD1 as a possible D gene (6 bases). Germline V gene lookup returns CDR1 SNHLY and CDR2 FYNNEI. Trimming removed 3 bases at V and 4 bases at J, with 9 bases between. The CDR3 is 13 amino acids. The CDR3 bases are TGTGCCAGCAGTGATCTGGGGGCCTATGGCTACACCTTC. It codes for CASSDLGAYGYTF.

V usage is TRBV4-3 and J usage is TRBJ2-1, with D possibly matching TRBD2 (6 bases). With 0 bases removed from V and 10 bases from J, the gap between germline ends came to 13 bases. CDR1 and CDR2 from the germline V gene are LGHNA and YSLEER. The CDR3 consists of 14 residues. The CDR3 nucleotides read TGCGCCAGCAGCCAAGAGTCTGGGGCGGGGGAGCAGTTCTTC. Amino acids: CASSQESGAGEQFF.

The chain joins TRBV9 to TRBJ1-5; D ambiguous. The V gene's germline CDR1 is SGDLS and CDR2 YYNGEE. This CDR3 is 15 amino acids long. Trimming took 2 bases from V and 1 from J, leaving 10 bases between them. In nucleotides, the CDR3 is TGTGCCAGCAGCGTGTCGGGAGGAAGCAATCAGCCCCAGCATTTT. Protein: CASSVSGGSNQPQHF.

The V call is TRBV27, the J call TRBJ2-5, with D possibly matching TRBD1 (5 bases). V was trimmed by 2 bases and J by 5 bases, leaving 12 bases between them. CDR1 is MNHEY, CDR2 SMNVEV, per germline (reference sequence). The CDR3 is 14 residues long. This CDR3 reads CASSLSRVGETQYF. In DNA form, the CDR3 reads TGTGCCAGCAGTTTAAGCAGGGTAGGGGAGACCCAGTACTTC.

The chain couples TRBV2 to TRBJ1-5; tentatively, D is TRBD1 (5 bases). This CDR3 has 14 residues. CDR1 is SNHLY and CDR2 is FYNNEI in the germline V gene. Trimming removed 6 bases at V and 2 bases at J, with 11 bases between. CDR3 region: CASRPAGRNQPQHF. For the CDR3, the DNA is TGTGCCAGCAGGCCCGCAGGGCGCAATCAGCCCCAGCATTTT.

The chain employs TRBV7-2 and TRBJ1-5, with a weak D call TRBD1 (6 bases). The CDR3 is made up of 13 amino acids. Germline V gene lookup returns CDR1 SGHTA and CDR2 FQGNSA. Between the trimmed V and J ends, which lost 5 bases and 6 bases, there was a span of 11 bases. The CDR3 sequence is CASSRLGGQPQHF. CDR3 in DNA: TGTGCCAGCAGCCGCCTAGGGGGTCAGCCCCAGCATTTT. The variable domain in full, with the rest retrieved from reference TRBV7-2 and TRBJ1-5, is GAGVSQSPSNKVTEKGKDVELRCDPISGHTALYWYRQSLGQGLEFLIYFQGNSAPDKSGLPSDRFSAERTGGSVSTLTIQRTQQEDSAVYLCASSRLGGQPQHFGDGTRLSIL.

This clone has only one observation. This chain links TRBV11-3 with TRBJ2-1, with 10 bases identical to TRBD1. CDR1 and CDR2 from the germline V gene are SGHNT and YENEEA. Trimming cost V 5 bases and J 3 bases; bases outside gene matches: 4. The CDR3 runs to 15 residues. The CDR3 sequence: CASSPGQGIYNEQFF. Written as DNA, the CDR3 is TGTGCCAGCAGCCCGGGACAGGGGATCTACAATGAGCAGTTCTTC.